The 32 T cell receptor beta chains given below trace back to one sample, sequenced in a study of cytomegalovirus exposure and HLA in healthy donors. This PCR relied on a set of 60 Vbeta primers and 13 Jbeta primers. Sequencing was performed with immunoSEQ multiplex PCR; in TCRdb, only in-frame clones are kept and a portion is missing. The sample includes more than 90,000 clones. Sequencing was done on a sample of PBMCs. These receptors were collected from a man aged 30 to 45 in good health and CMV-seronegative.

J is TRBJ2-1 and V is TRBV6-4, with 9 bases matching TRBD1. This CDR3 has 17 amino acids. V shed 3 bases and J 8 bases; nucleotides not matched to a gene: 14. Germline loops: CDR1 MRHNA, CDR2 SNTAGT. The CDR3 sequence: CASSDSSGTGNLDEQFF. In DNA, the CDR3 is TGTGCCAGCAGTGATTCCTCCGGGACAGGGAATTTGGATGAGCAGTTCTTC.

With regard to this clone: This CDR3 is also generated by other DNA sequences in the sample. The chain carries TRBV5-1 and TRBJ1-1, with TRBD1 as a possible D gene (6 bases). There are 15 residues in the CDR3. CDR1 SGHRS and CDR2 YFSETQ come from the germline V gene. V lost 0 bases, J lost 1 base, and 10 bases lay in between. The CDR3 region is CASSLEDSWNTEAFF. The CDR3 DNA reads TGCGCCAGCAGCTTGGAGGACAGCTGGAACACTGAAGCTTTCTTT. The whole variable domain, remainder taken from reference TRBV5-1 and TRBJ1-1, is KAGVTQTPRYLIKTRGQQVTLSCSPISGHRSVSWYQQTPGQGLQFLFEYFSETQRNKGNFPGRFSGRQFSNSRSEMNVSTLELGDSALYLCASSLEDSWNTEAFFGQGTRLTVV.

The chain links TRBV6-5 to TRBJ1-6; D unclear. Looked up from germline, CDR1 is MNHEY and CDR2 is SVGAGI. V gave up 0 bases and J gave up 7 bases, with 4 bases separating them. The CDR3 consists of 13 residues. CDR3 nucleotides: TGTGCCAGCAGTTACTCGGCCAATTCACCCCTCCACTTT. Residues: CASSYSANSPLHF.

The chain recombines TRBV27 with TRBJ1-5, with D unresolved. The CDR3 loop spans 16 amino acids. Trimming left V 8 bases short and J 0 bases short, with 17 bases between. Germline V gives CDR1 MNHEY, CDR2 SMNVEV (reference sequence). The CDR3 sequence is CASGSPVGYSNQPQHF. The DNA for the CDR3 is TGTGCCAGCGGATCCCCAGTCGGGTATAGCAATCAGCCCCAGCATTTT.

The chain employs TRBV11-3 and TRBJ2-4, with TRBD2 matching over 14 bases. CDR1 and CDR2 (germline): SGHNT, YENEEA. Trimming removed 5 bases from V and 4 bases from J; junction bases left unmatched: 4. The CDR3 extends over 16 amino acids. CDR3 bases: TGTGCCAGCAGCCGAGGACTAGCGGGGGGAAAAAACATTCAGTACTTC. This translates into CASSRGLAGGKNIQYF.

V gene TRBV19 combines with J gene TRBJ1-1; 8 bases line up with TRBD1. The V and J ends lost 3 bases and 9 bases, in that order; junction bases with no gene match: 9. In germline, CDR1 is LNHDA, CDR2 SQIVND (reference sequence). The CDR3 contains 14 residues. The DNA of the CDR3 is TGTGCCAGTAGTATGGACAGGGAGGTTCGACAAGCTTTCTTT. Translation gives CASSMDREVRQAFF.

The chain joins TRBV7-3 to TRBJ1-3; D gene unclear. Trimming cost V 6 bases and J 0 bases, with 15 bases left between them. The CDR3 is 16 residues long. The germline V gene encodes CDR1 SGHTA and CDR2 FQGTGA. The CDR3 nucleotides are TGTGCCAGCAGTCCTAACGCGGGCGGCTCTGGAAACACCATATATTTT. Encoded protein: CASSPNAGGSGNTIYF.

The genes are TRBV28 and TRBJ1-2, with 7 bases fitting TRBD1. The junction had 5 bases not matched to a gene; V was cut back by 6 bases and J by 4 bases. The germline CDR1 and CDR2 sequences are MDHEN and SYDVKM. This CDR3 is built from 13 residues. The CDR3 reads CASSPGQTYGYTF. Here the CDR3 DNA reads TGTGCCAGCAGCCCGGGACAGACCTATGGCTACACCTTC.

This chain uses TRBV7-6 with TRBJ2-7, with D tentatively TRBD1 (6 bases). The CDR3 loop spans 13 amino acids. Per germline, CDR1 SGHVS and CDR2 FNYEAQ. Between the trimmed V and J ends, which lost 3 bases and 5 bases, there was a span of 11 bases. CDR3 sequence reads: CASSLGAFDEQYF. In DNA, the CDR3 is TGTGCCAGCAGCTTGGGGGCTTTCGACGAGCAGTACTTC.

V and J are TRBV15 and TRBJ1-3, with 7 bases aligning to TRBD1. Germline V gene sequence: CDR1 LNHNV, CDR2 YYDKDF (reference sequence). J gave up 6 bases and V 0 bases, and 5 bases lay outside the gene matches. The CDR3 length is 15 residues. This CDR3 is CATSRDPRGENTIYF. The CDR3 DNA is TGTGCCACCAGCAGAGATCCCAGGGGGGAAAACACCATATATTTT.

J is TRBJ2-1 and V is TRBV7-2; D is ambiguous. The V gene's germline CDR1 is SGHTA and CDR2 FQGNSA. The CDR3 has 14 residues. Trimming cost V 5 bases and J 0 bases, with 8 bases left between them. CDR3 sequence reads: CASSLKSSYNEQFF. The CDR3, as DNA: TGTGCCAGCAGCCTGAAGAGCTCCTACAATGAGCAGTTCTTC.

The gene calls are TRBV15 and TRBJ1-2; tentative D call: TRBD1 (5 bases). Trimming removed 2 bases from V and 1 base from J, with 14 bases in between. This CDR3 comprises 16 residues. CDR1 is LNHNV, CDR2 YYDKDF, per germline (reference sequence). CDR3 bases: TGTGCCACCAGCAGACTACCGGGGGACCTTAACTATGGCTACACCTTC. Encoded protein: CATSRLPGDLNYGYTF.

V usage is TRBV6-5 and J usage is TRBJ1-2; D call uncertain. Between the trimmed V and J ends, which lost 0 bases and 5 bases, there was a span of 13 bases. CDR1 and CDR2 (germline): MNHEY, SVGAGI. This CDR3 comprises 15 residues. The CDR3, as DNA: TGTGCCAGCAGTTACTCGTTCGTTTCCAGTTATGGCTACACCTTC. Translation: CASSYSFVSSYGYTF.

The chain joins TRBV18 to TRBJ1-1, with 7 positions matching TRBD1. The V and J ends lost 4 bases and 6 bases, in that order; junction bases with no gene match: 5. The CDR3 length is 13 residues. The germline gives CDR1 KGHSH, CDR2 LQKENI. The CDR3 loop reads CASSLLDRAEAFF. The CDR3 DNA reads TGTGCCAGCTCACTGCTTGACAGGGCTGAAGCTTTCTTT.

The chain combines TRBV19 with TRBJ2-2, with 11 bases matching TRBD2. Germline V gene data show CDR1 as LNHDA and CDR2 as SQIVND (reference sequence). V was pared by 8 bases and J by 6 bases, with 5 bases of the junction left unmatched. The CDR3 covers 14 residues. The chain's CDR3 is CASSTSGASGELFF. Here the CDR3 DNA reads TGTGCCAGTTCGACTAGCGGGGCCTCCGGGGAGCTGTTTTTT.

The chain combines TRBV4-1 with TRBJ1-5; TRBD1 matches at 7 bases. The CDR3 is 16 residues long. Germline V gene lookup returns CDR1 MGHRA and CDR2 YSYEKL. The trim removed 1 base at V and 3 bases at J, leaving 6 bases unmatched. The CDR3 DNA sequence: TGCGCCAGCAGCCAAGGGCAGGGGGGTTACAATCAGCCCCAGCATTTT. The encoded protein is CASSQGQGGYNQPQHF.

The rearrangement links TRBV18 to TRBJ2-5, with D perhaps matching TRBD1 (6 bases). CDR3 length: 15 residues. Germline V CDR1 and CDR2: KGHSH, LQKENI. Trimming removed 6 bases at V and 4 bases at J, with 18 bases between. DNA of the CDR3: TGTGCCAGCTCCGGGCAGGGGAGATTCCGAGAGACCCAGTACTTC. This gives the protein CASSGQGRFRETQYF. The full variable domain, in which reference TRBV18 and TRBJ2-5 provide the parts outside the CDR3, is NAGVMQNPRHLVRRRGQEARLRCSPMKGHSHVYWYRQLPEEGLKFMVYLQKENIIDESGMPKERFSAEFPKEGPSILRIQQVVRGDSAAYFCASSGQGRFRETQYFGPGTRLLVL.

V and J are TRBV2 and TRBJ2-7; maybe TRBD2 (5 bases). Trimming removed 7 bases from V and 3 bases from J, with 16 bases in between. Germline assignment: CDR1 SNHLY and CDR2 FYNNEI. The CDR3 sequence is 14 residues long. CDR3: CASTHLASFYEQYF. The CDR3 DNA follows: TGTGCCAGCACCCACTTAGCGTCATTCTACGAGCAGTACTTC. Full variable domain (outside the CDR3, taken from reference TRBV2 and TRBJ2-7): EPEVTQTPSHQVTQMGQEVILRCVPISNHLYFYWYRQILGQKVEFLVSFYNNEISEKSEIFDDQFSVERPDGSNFTLKIRSTKLEDSAMYFCASTHLASFYEQYFGPGTRLTVT.

The rearrangement joins TRBV18 to TRBJ1-5; tentative D call: TRBD1 (6 bases). CDR1 KGHSH and CDR2 LQKENI come from the germline V gene. The length of the CDR3 is 14 residues. The V gene lost 6 bases and the J gene lost 0 bases, with 9 bases spanning the gap. In DNA form, the CDR3 reads TGTGCCAGCTCTCAGACAGGTAGCAATCAGCCCCAGCATTTT. It is translated as CASSQTGSNQPQHF.

The chain carries TRBV5-1 and TRBJ2-7; TRBD1 matches at 8 bases. J was trimmed by 0 bases and V by 4 bases; bases with no gene match: 9. The germline V gene encodes CDR1 SGHRS and CDR2 YFSETQ. The CDR3 is 16 residues long. The CDR3 reads CASSTGQGIISYEQYF. In nucleotides, the CDR3 is TGCGCCAGCAGCACTGGACAGGGTATTATCTCCTACGAGCAGTACTTC.

J is TRBJ1-1 and V is TRBV27; 7 bases line up with TRBD1. The J segment lost 5 bases and the V segment lost 5 bases, leaving 5 bases of the junction unmatched. The CDR3 length is 13 residues. Germline-derived CDR1 and CDR2 are MNHEY and SMNVEV (reference sequence). CDR3 protein: CASSHNRGTEAFF. CDR3 DNA sequence: TGTGCCAGCAGTCATAACAGGGGAACTGAAGCTTTCTTT.

This chain joins TRBV21-1 and TRBJ1-5. TRBV21-1 is tagged as a pseudogene. This CDR3 spans 16 amino acids. The CDR3 DNA reads TGTGCCAGCGGGGGAGGGGGGATTTATAGCAATCAGCCCCAGCATTTT. Residues: CASGGGGIYSNQPQHF.

The chain recombines TRBV10-1 with TRBJ1-2; D gene ambiguous. Germline lookup yields CDR1 WNHNN and CDR2 SYGVQD (reference sequence). The CDR3 has 13 amino acids. Trimming cost V 3 bases and J 1 base, with 6 bases left between them. CDR3 residues: CASSENINYGYTF. CDR3 in DNA: TGCGCCAGCAGTGAAAATATTAACTATGGCTACACCTTC.

The genes are TRBV29-1 and TRBJ1-2; tentative D call: TRBD1 (5 bases). The CDR3 consists of 11 residues. Trimming shortened V by 7 bases and J by 6 bases, and 12 bases separated the two germline ends. Germline V gene data show CDR1 as SQVTM and CDR2 as ANQGSEA. The CDR3 sequence is CSASGGNGYTF. The CDR3 region has the DNA TGCAGCGCCAGCGGGGGGAATGGCTACACCTTC.

CDR3 sequence: CASSQDKRAYNEQFF. CDR3 sequence (DNA): TGCGCCAGCAGCCAAGATAAGAGGGCCTACAATGAGCAGTTCTTC. J is TRBJ2-1 and V is TRBV4-1, with D possibly matching TRBD2 (5 bases). This CDR3 spans 15 amino acids. Germline assignment: CDR1 MGHRA and CDR2 YSYEKL. V was clipped by 0 bases and J by 2 bases, with 8 bases between them.

This chain uses TRBV11-2 with TRBJ2-7; 7 bases line up with TRBD1. V was pared by 3 bases and J by 7 bases, with 9 bases of the junction left unmatched. Germline V gene lookup returns CDR1 SGHAT and CDR2 FQNNGV. CDR3 length equals 14 residues. This CDR3 reads CASSFDRDTGEQYF. In DNA, the CDR3 is TGTGCCAGCAGCTTTGACAGGGACACAGGGGAGCAGTACTTC.

V usage is TRBV5-1 and J usage is TRBJ1-4; 7 positions match TRBD1. Germline CDR1 SGHRS, CDR2 YFSETQ. The J segment lost 4 bases and the V segment lost 2 bases, leaving 5 bases of the junction unmatched. There are 15 residues in the CDR3. The CDR3 loop reads CASSLGGTDNEKLFF. CDR3 in DNA: TGCGCCAGCAGCTTAGGGGGGACAGATAATGAAAAACTGTTTTTT. The full variable domain, rest sourced from reference TRBV5-1 and TRBJ1-4, is KAGVTQTPRYLIKTRGQQVTLSCSPISGHRSVSWYQQTPGQGLQFLFEYFSETQRNKGNFPGRFSGRQFSNSRSEMNVSTLELGDSALYLCASSLGGTDNEKLFFGSGTQLSVL.

The chain has TRBV10-3 and TRBJ2-3, with 10 bases identical to TRBD2. J lost 4 bases, V lost 4 bases, and 14 bases had no gene match. CDR1 and CDR2 from the germline V gene are ENHRY and SYGVKD. The length of the CDR3 is 18 residues. This CDR3 is CAISVSGGPSNFPDTQYF. In nucleotides, the CDR3 is TGTGCCATCAGTGTTAGCGGGGGGCCGAGTAATTTCCCAGATACGCAGTATTTT.

CDR3 sequence reads: CASSMLTGNYGYTF. The CDR3, as DNA: TGTGCCAGCAGCATGCTAACAGGGAACTATGGCTACACCTTC. V is TRBV11-1 and J is TRBJ1-2, with D possibly TRBD1 on 6 matching bases. Trimming removed 5 bases from V and 2 bases from J, with 12 bases in between. The CDR3 extends over 14 amino acids. Per the germline V gene, CDR1 is SGHAT and CDR2 is FQDESV (reference sequence).

The V and J genes are TRBV4-2 and TRBJ2-3, with TRBD2 matching over 8 bases. This CDR3 comprises 15 residues. Germline V gives CDR1 LGHNA, CDR2 YNFKEQ. V lost 4 bases, J lost 2 bases, and 5 bases stayed unmatched. In DNA, the CDR3 is TGTGCCAGCAGCCCCACGGGGGGGCCCACAGATACGCAGTATTTT. It encodes CASSPTGGPTDTQYF.

This sequence joins TRBV19 and TRBJ1-6, with D perhaps matching TRBD1 (5 bases). The V and J ends lost 7 bases and 9 bases respectively, with 16 bases between them. CDR3 length: 14 residues. Germline loops: CDR1 LNHDA, CDR2 SQIVND (reference sequence). The DNA for the CDR3 is TGTGCCAGTAAAGCGGAGGGGAGCAGTTCACCCCTCCACTTT. Amino acid sequence: CASKAEGSSSPLHF.

J is TRBJ2-3 and V is TRBV7-9, with D tentatively TRBD1 (5 bases). CDR3 size: 15 residues. Between the trimmed V and J ends, which lost 5 bases and 3 bases, there was a span of 15 bases. Germline V CDR1 and CDR2: SEHNR, FQNEAQ (reference sequence). CDR3 bases: TGTGCCAGCAGCCGCCTTGGGGCAGGGACAGATACGCAGTATTTT. Translation: CASSRLGAGTDTQYF.